The 10 T cell receptor beta chains listed next were all sequenced from one sample in a study of cytomegalovirus exposure and HLA in healthy donors. The PCR contained 60 Vbeta and 13 Jbeta primers. Sequencing used immunoSEQ multiplex PCR; TCRdb keeps in-frame clones, though not all of them. The table has roughly 110,000 clones, around three quarters seen once; the top ten hold 4.2%. Sequenced input: PBMCs. These receptors originate from a male donor in good health and CMV-seronegative.

The V and J genes are TRBV28 and TRBJ2-1, with D perhaps matching TRBD2 (5 bases). Germline V CDR1 and CDR2: MDHEN, SYDVKM. V was cut by 10 bases and J by 5 bases, with 15 bases left in between. The CDR3 extends over 13 amino acids. The DNA of the CDR3 is TGTGCCACCTTCTATGTGAGGGACAATGAGCAGTTCTTC. It is translated as CATFYVRDNEQFF.

This clone was counted a single time. The chain is built from TRBV7-8 and TRBJ2-7; TRBD2 agrees at 12 bases. The CDR3 has 14 residues. Germline CDR1 is SGHVS and CDR2 is FQNEAQ. V lost 5 bases, J lost 3 bases, and 2 bases stayed unmatched. The CDR3 coding sequence is TGTGCCAGCAGCAGGACTAGCGGGATCTACGAGCAGTACTTC. Translation: CASSRTSGIYEQYF.

This sequence joins TRBV7-9 and TRBJ1-4, with D perhaps matching TRBD1 (6 bases). The germline CDR1 and CDR2 sequences are SEHNR and FQNEAQ (reference sequence). V was cut by 5 bases and J by 3 bases, with 16 bases left in between. CDR3 length: 16 residues. CDR3 sequence: CASSPGGGRSNEKLFF. The DNA for the CDR3 is TGTGCCAGCAGCCCTGGGGGCGGAAGGTCTAATGAAAAACTGTTTTTT. Full variable domain (rest looked up from reference TRBV7-9 and TRBJ1-4): DTGVSQNPRHKITKRGQNVTFRCDPISEHNRLYWYRQTLGQGPEFLTYFQNEAQLEKSRLLSDRFSAERPKGSFSTLEIQRTEQGDSAMYLCASSPGGGRSNEKLFFGSGTQLSVL.

The V and J genes are TRBV7-8 and TRBJ2-3; unclear D gene. Trimming pared 5 bases from V and 6 bases from J, leaving 9 bases between. This CDR3 is 12 amino acids long. The germline CDR1 and CDR2 sequences are SGHVS and FQNEAQ. The CDR3 sequence: CASSPARDTQYF. As DNA, the CDR3 is TGTGCCAGCAGCCCGGCGAGGGATACGCAGTATTTT. Full variable domain (remainder filled in from reference TRBV7-8 and TRBJ2-3): GAGVSQSPRYKVAKRGQDVALRCDPISGHVSLFWYQQALGQGPEFLTYFQNEAQLDKSGLPSDRFFAERPEGSVSTLKIQRTQQEDSAVYLCASSPARDTQYFGPGTRLTVL.

The gene calls are TRBV4-2 and TRBJ1-2, with 9 bases aligning to TRBD1. CDR3 size: 15 residues. CDR1 is LGHNA, CDR2 YNFKEQ, per germline. Losses at the gene ends were 1 base for V and 4 bases for J; bases not matched to a gene: 4. CDR3 sequence (DNA): TGTGCCAGCAGCCAAGCCGAGGACAGGGGCTATGGCTACACCTTC. Protein: CASSQAEDRGYGYTF.

The chain is built from TRBV6-5 and TRBJ1-5; TRBD1 matches at 10 bases. V lost 3 bases, J lost 4 bases, and 6 bases stayed unmatched. This CDR3 spans 16 amino acids. The V gene's germline CDR1 is MNHEY and CDR2 SVGAGI. In nucleotides, the CDR3 is TGTGCCAGCAGTTATAACCGGGACAGGGGAAATCAGCCCCAGCATTTT. The encoded protein is CASSYNRDRGNQPQHF.

The gene calls are TRBV19 and TRBJ1-5, with D possibly matching TRBD1 (6 bases). Germline assignment: CDR1 LNHDA and CDR2 SQIVND (reference sequence). Trimming pared 8 bases from V and 0 bases from J, leaving 11 bases between. This CDR3 comprises 14 residues. The CDR3 DNA is TGTGCCAGTGGACAGCTTAATAGCAATCAGCCCCAGCATTTT. This sequence encodes CASGQLNSNQPQHF.

The chain employs TRBV4-1 and TRBJ2-7; 9 bases are shared with TRBD1. CDR1 MGHRA and CDR2 YSYEKL come from the germline V gene. The junction had 12 bases not matched to a gene; V was cut back by 3 bases and J by 9 bases. The CDR3 length is 15 residues. The CDR3 loop is CASSHPRDRVSLQYF. In DNA form, the CDR3 reads TGCGCCAGCAGCCACCCCCGGGACAGGGTGAGTTTGCAGTACTTC.

This clone has a handful of counts. V gene TRBV9 combines with J gene TRBJ1-2; no definite D call. This CDR3 comprises 11 residues. Trimming cost V 5 bases and J 13 bases, with 15 bases left between them. CDR1 and CDR2 (germline): SGDLS, YYNGEE. For the CDR3, the DNA is TGTGCCAGCAGTGGACCCGAGGGCGGCACCTTC. It specifies CASSGPEGGTF.

The chain carries TRBV18 and TRBJ2-7; D may be TRBD1 (6 bases). This CDR3 comprises 14 residues. Trimming left V 5 bases short and J 2 bases short, with 13 bases between. CDR1 and CDR2 from the germline V gene are KGHSH and LQKENI. This CDR3 is CASSVEGGPYEQYF. CDR3 DNA: TGTGCCAGCTCAGTCGAAGGGGGACCCTACGAGCAGTACTTC. The complete variable domain, with remaining parts taken from reference TRBV18 and TRBJ2-7, reads NAGVMQNPRHLVRRRGQEARLRCSPMKGHSHVYWYRQLPEEGLKFMVYLQKENIIDESGMPKERFSAEFPKEGPSILRIQQVVRGDSAAYFCASSVEGGPYEQYFGPGTRLTVT.